The 2 T cell receptor beta chains below were found in one sample sequenced in a study of vaccination effects on CD4 cells after COVID-19. Profiled with immunoSEQ multiplex PCR; TCRdb holds only in-frame clones, not every one. The sample lists some 24,000 clones; approximately 83% were seen once. Their antigen targets remain unknown. The ViraFEST assay expanded antigen-specific CD4+ T cells with viral peptide pools before sequencing. It was after 10 days of culture that CD4+ T cells were isolated. Negative nucleocapsid antibody tests before and after vaccination confirmed no previous SARS-CoV-2 infection. Source: CD4+ T cells from PBMCs cultured with HCoV-NL63 spike peptides, taken before COVID-19 vaccination. The source of these receptors is a human donor who received a COVID-19 vaccine.

The chain couples TRBV5-1 to TRBJ1-3; D call uncertain. The CDR3 covers 14 residues. V was shortened by 1 base and J by 4 bases, with 9 bases between the two germline ends. Germline CDR1 reads SGHRS; CDR2 reads YFSETQ. The CDR3 DNA follows: TGCGCCAGCAGCTTGATAGGATCCGGAAACACCATATATTTT. This gives the protein CASSLIGSGNTIYF.

The rearrangement joins TRBV6-1 to TRBJ1-2; D unclear. The germline CDR1 and CDR2 sequences are MNHNS and SASEGT. The ends were cut back, 3 bases at V and 0 bases at J, with 14 bases in the middle. The CDR3 length is 16 residues. In DNA form, the CDR3 reads TGTGCCAGCAGTGATTTTGTAGGCCGGACTAACTATGGCTACACCTTC. Translation gives CASSDFVGRTNYGYTF.